This passage covers 10 T cell receptor beta chains from one sample sequenced in a study of cytomegalovirus exposure and HLA in healthy donors. PCR used 60 Vbeta primers and 13 Jbeta primers. Clones were sequenced by immunoSEQ multiplex PCR, and TCRdb holds only the in-frame ones, with some missing. Of about 120,000 clones in the sample, about four fifths were seen once. Sequenced: PBMCs. The source of these receptors is a man aged 25-45 years in good health and CMV-seropositive.

As regards this clone: The junction shows a germline mismatch at one end, possibly a read error. The V and J genes are TRBV28 and TRBJ2-5; a weak D match, TRBD1 (6 bases). The CDR3 is 11 amino acids. Germline loops: CDR1 MDHEN, CDR2 SYDVKM. CDR3 in amino acids: CASSPYRDMDF. DNA of the CDR3: TGTGCCAGCAGCCCTTACAGGGACATGGACTTC. The whole variable domain, filled in from reference TRBV28 and TRBJ2-5, reads DVKVTQSSRYLVKRTGEKVFLECVQDMDHENMFWYRQDPGLGLRLIYFSYDVKMKEKGDIPEGYSVSREKKERFSLILESASTNQTSMYLCASSPYRDMDFGPGTRLLVL.

The chain carries TRBV5-6 and TRBJ1-1; 9 bases map to TRBD1. The germline V gene encodes CDR1 SGHDT and CDR2 YYEEEE. V was pared by 5 bases and J by 0 bases, with 11 bases of the junction left unmatched. This CDR3 is 17 amino acids long. CDR3 sequence reads: CASRRTGAMTMNTEAFF. Written as DNA, the CDR3 is TGTGCCAGCAGGAGGACAGGGGCAATGACGATGAACACTGAAGCTTTCTTT.

V usage is TRBV19 and J usage is TRBJ2-4; perhaps TRBD1 as D (7 bases). CDR1 LNHDA and CDR2 SQIVND come from the germline V gene (reference sequence). V lost 3 bases and J 2 bases, leaving 14 bases between the germline ends. The CDR3 totals 16 residues. The CDR3, as DNA: TGTGCCAGTAGTATTGGTGCAGGGGGGACCAAAAACATTCAGTACTTC. Its translation: CASSIGAGGTKNIQYF.

The V call is TRBV9, the J call TRBJ1-2, with 9 bases identical to TRBD1. The CDR3 totals 15 residues. CDR1 and CDR2 (germline): SGDLS, YYNGEE. The trim removed 4 bases at V and 3 bases at J, leaving 7 bases unmatched. As DNA, the CDR3 is TGTGCCAGCAGCCTAGGGGGGGACAGGGACTATGGCTACACCTTC. Translating gives CASSLGGDRDYGYTF.

The chain employs TRBV10-3 and TRBJ1-2; TRBD1 aligns across 8 bases. J gave up 7 bases and V 2 bases, and 15 bases lay outside the gene matches. Germline V gene data show CDR1 as ENHRY and CDR2 as SYGVKD. This CDR3 region has 17 residues. Written as DNA, the CDR3 is TGTGCCATCAGTGAGCCGGACAGGGCCCGCGGGTTGAGTGGCTACACCTTC. This gives the protein CAISEPDRARGLSGYTF.

This chain uses TRBV30 with TRBJ1-2; 7 nucleotides match TRBD1. Germline V gene sequence: CDR1 GTSNPN, CDR2 SVGIG (reference sequence). The J segment lost 7 bases and the V segment lost 0 bases, leaving 5 bases of the junction unmatched. The CDR3 totals 13 residues. CDR3 DNA sequence: TGTGCCTGGAGTGTACGACAGGGCCTTGGCTACACCTTC. Translated, it gives CAWSVRQGLGYTF.

This clone was found a few times. The genes are TRBV4-3 and TRBJ2-5, with 8 bases fitting TRBD1. Germline V gene data show CDR1 as LGHNA and CDR2 as YSLEER. V gave up 3 bases and J gave up 2 bases; unmatched junction bases: 8. This CDR3 comprises 16 residues. Written as DNA, the CDR3 is TGCGCCAGCAGCCAGGCCGGGACAGGATTACAAGAGACCCAGTACTTC. Residues: CASSQAGTGLQETQYF.

This chain uses TRBV11-3 with TRBJ2-7, with TRBD1 matching 8 bases. V was pared by 5 bases and J by 1 base, with 4 bases of the junction left unmatched. CDR1 is SGHNT and CDR2 is YENEEA in the germline V gene. The CDR3 totals 14 residues. The CDR3 sequence: CASSPDRGSYEQYF. CDR3 DNA: TGTGCCAGCAGCCCAGACAGGGGATCCTACGAGCAGTACTTC.

This chain links TRBV28 with TRBJ1-1; TRBD1 might be the D (6 bases). Looked up from germline, CDR1 is MDHEN and CDR2 is SYDVKM. The CDR3 extends over 13 amino acids. V was clipped by 5 bases and J by 3 bases, with 10 bases between them. Here the CDR3 DNA reads TGTGCCAGCAGTGTCACAGGGTACACTGAAGCTTTCTTT. Its translation: CASSVTGYTEAFF.

The chain has TRBV15 and TRBJ1-1, with TRBD1 as a possible D gene (6 bases). V was cut by 4 bases and J by 7 bases, with 19 bases left in between. Germline loops: CDR1 LNHNV, CDR2 YYDKDF (reference sequence). CDR3 size: 15 residues. DNA of the CDR3: TGTGCCACCAGCACATCTATTGACAGGCCCAATGAAGCTTTCTTT. This translates into CATSTSIDRPNEAFF.